This T cell receptor (beta chain) was captured by sequencing in a study of blood T cell repertoires in COVID-19. Study information: In Cohort 3, a recovered donor had either two negative PCRs, clearance, or symptom resolution.

Comment on this clone: The sample has other DNA sequences that encode this CDR3 too.

This CDR3 comprises 14 residues. CDR1 SGHRS and CDR2 YFSETQ come from the germline V gene. V trimming: 0 bases; J trimming: 5 bases; junction bases outside the gene matches: 4. TCRdb's copy holds only in-frame clones and misses some; the assay was immunoSEQ multiplex PCR. The repertoire holds roughly 190,000 clones, around 83% seen once, with approximately 25% in the top ten. The V and J genes are TRBV5-1 and TRBJ2-5, with 7 bases identical to TRBD1. This receptor was identified in a woman aged 40 to 50 in a cohort exposed to, infected with or recovered from COVID-19 (not recorded which). Material: PBMCs or T cells enriched from blood (not recorded which). CDR3 protein: CASSLGQGEETQYF. The CDR3 nucleotides are TGCGCCAGCAGCTTGGGACAGGGTGAGGAGACCCAGTACTTC.